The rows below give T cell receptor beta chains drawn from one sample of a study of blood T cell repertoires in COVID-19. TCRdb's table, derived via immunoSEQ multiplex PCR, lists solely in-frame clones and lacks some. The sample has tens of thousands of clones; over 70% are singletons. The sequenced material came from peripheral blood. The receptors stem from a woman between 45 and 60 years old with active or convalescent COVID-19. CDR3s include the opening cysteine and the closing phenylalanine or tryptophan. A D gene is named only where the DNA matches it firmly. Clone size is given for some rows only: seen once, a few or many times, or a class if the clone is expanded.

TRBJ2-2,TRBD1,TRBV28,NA,CASREQGPTGELFF,TGTGCCAGCAGAGAACAGGGGCCCACCGGGGAGCTGTTTTTT
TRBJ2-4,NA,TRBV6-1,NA,CASSLLRKDIQYF,TGTGCCAGCAGCTTACTACGGAAAGACATTCAGTACTTC
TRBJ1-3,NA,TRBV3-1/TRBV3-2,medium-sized,CASSQSRNTIYF,TGTGCCAGCAGCCAAAGCCGAAACACCATATATTTT
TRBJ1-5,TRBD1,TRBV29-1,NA,CSVLDRVNQPQHF,TGCAGCGTCCTCGACAGGGTCAATCAGCCCCAGCATTTT
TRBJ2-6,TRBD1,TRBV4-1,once,CASVGQVSGANVLTF,TGCGCCAGCGTTGGACAGGTCTCTGGGGCCAACGTCCTGACTTTC
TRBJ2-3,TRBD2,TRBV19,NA,CASSFGPGTSVPGTQYF,TGTGCCAGTAGTTTCGGACCCGGGACTAGCGTGCCAGGTACGCAGTATTTT
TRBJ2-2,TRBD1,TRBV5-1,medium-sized,CASSYGTGSTGELFF,TGCGCCAGCAGCTACGGGACAGGGAGCACCGGGGAGCTGTTTTTT
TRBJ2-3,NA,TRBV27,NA,CASSFSPGGGAEDTQYF,TGTGCCAGCAGTTTCTCCCCGGGCGGGGGCGCCGAAGATACGCAGTATTTT
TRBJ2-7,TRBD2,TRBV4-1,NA,CASSQVHSGSGYEQYF,TGCGCCAGCAGCCAAGTACACAGCGGGAGTGGCTACGAGCAGTACTTC
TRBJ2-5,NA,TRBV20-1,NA,CSASNLESQETQYF,TGCAGTGCTAGTAACTTAGAGTCCCAAGAGACCCAGTACTTC
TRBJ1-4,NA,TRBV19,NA,CASSNGREGREEKLFF,TGTGCCAGTAGTAACGGCAGAGAGGGGAGGGAAGAAAAACTGTTTTTT
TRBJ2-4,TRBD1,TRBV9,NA,CASSFRTGVAKNIQYF,TGTGCCAGCAGCTTTCGGACAGGGGTAGCCAAAAACATTCAGTACTTC
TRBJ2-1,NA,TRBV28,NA,CASSLSPGSNEQFF,TGTGCCAGCAGTTTGAGTCCGGGATCAAATGAGCAGTTCTTC
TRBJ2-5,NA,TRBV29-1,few,CSVGRGAGPAETQYF,TGCAGCGTTGGCCGGGGGGCAGGACCAGCGGAGACCCAGTACTTC
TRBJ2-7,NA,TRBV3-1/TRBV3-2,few,CASSQVTGGYEQYF,TGTGCCAGCAGCCAAGTGACAGGCGGCTACGAGCAGTACTTC
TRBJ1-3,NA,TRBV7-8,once,CASSQNRQAVSDTIYF,TGTGCCAGCAGCCAAAATCGACAGGCCGTGTCGGACACCATATATTTT
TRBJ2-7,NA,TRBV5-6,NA,CASSRPTRAFEQYF,TGTGCCAGCAGCAGACCCACGCGGGCCTTCGAGCAGTACTTC
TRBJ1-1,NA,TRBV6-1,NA,CASSEDLWGATEAFF,TGTGCCAGCAGTGAAGATTTGTGGGGAGCCACTGAAGCTTTCTTT
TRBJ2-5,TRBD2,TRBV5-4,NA,CASSVGTSGESRTQYF,TGTGCCAGCAGCGTAGGGACTAGCGGGGAGAGCCGGACCCAGTACTTC
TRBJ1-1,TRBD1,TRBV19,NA,CASSMDRGGSEAFF,TGTGCCAGTAGTATGGACAGGGGGGGATCTGAAGCTTTCTTT
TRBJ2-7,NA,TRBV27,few,CASSFSGTRLSSYEQYF,TGTGCCAGCAGTTTTTCCGGGACACGCCTGAGCTCCTACGAGCAGTACTTC
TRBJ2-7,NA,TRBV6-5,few,CASNLQGLSTYEQYF,TGTGCCAGCAACCTTCAGGGATTATCCACCTACGAGCAGTACTTC
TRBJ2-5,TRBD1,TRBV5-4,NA,CASSRARTGNQETQYF,TGTGCCAGCAGCCGCGCCCGGACAGGGAACCAAGAGACCCAGTACTTC
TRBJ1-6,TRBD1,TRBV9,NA,CASSLTGDNSPLHF,TGTGCCAGCAGCTTGACAGGGGACAATTCACCCCTCCACTTT
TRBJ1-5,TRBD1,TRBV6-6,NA,CASSYGTAYQPQHF,TGTGCCAGCAGTTACGGGACAGCTTATCAGCCCCAGCATTTT
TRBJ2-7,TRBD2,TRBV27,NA,CASSFHRLSGNLVGSYEQYF,TGTGCCAGCAGTTTCCATCGACTTAGCGGGAACCTAGTAGGCTCCTACGAGCAGTACTTC
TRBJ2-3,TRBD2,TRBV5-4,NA,CASSRPGLAGDTQYF,TGTGCCAGCAGCAGACCGGGACTAGCGGGAGATACGCAGTATTTT
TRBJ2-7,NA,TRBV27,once,CASSLAPRYEQYF,TGTGCCAGCAGTTTAGCTCCGAGATACGAGCAGTACTTC
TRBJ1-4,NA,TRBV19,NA,CASSSPRRESSEKLFF,TGTGCCAGTAGTTCGCCCCGCAGGGAATCGTCTGAAAAACTGTTTTTT
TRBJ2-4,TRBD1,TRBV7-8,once,CASSLVGQGGIQYF,TGTGCCAGCAGCTTAGTGGGACAGGGGGGCATTCAGTACTTC
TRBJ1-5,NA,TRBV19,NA,CASSNFRGGENQPQHF,TGTGCCAGTAGTAATTTCCGAGGCGGCGAGAATCAGCCCCAGCATTTT